This entry concerns a single T cell receptor (beta chain). What it binds is unknown. Repertoires were generated with immunoSEQ multiplex PCR, while TCRdb's copy carries only in-frame clones and drops some. Among roughly 70,000 clones listed, almost 90% were seen once. CDR3 size: 15 residues. The V gene's germline CDR1 is SGHKS and CDR2 YYEKEE (reference sequence). V was pared by 5 bases and J by 2 bases, with 9 bases of the junction left unmatched. The data originate from a study of OX40 agonist ivuxolimab in advanced cancers. Study summary: Intravenous ivuxolimab was administered to patients every 2 weeks at 0.01 to 10 mg/kg. Head and neck, renal cell, melanoma or hepatocellular carcinoma were the cancers that dose-escalation patients had. Participants, 75% to 90% male, averaged roughly 60 years of age, ranging from about 23 to 85.

Overall study findings and caveats: Average numbers of expanded clones were greater in CD8+ T cells than in CD4+.

This receptor was identified in an adult with an advanced solid tumor such as melanoma, head and neck, liver or kidney cancer. The chain links TRBV5-5 to TRBJ2-7; TRBD2 agrees at 8 bases. The sample in question was CD4+ or CD8+ T cells sorted from blood, obtained in a trial of the OX40 agonist ivuxolimab. The CDR3 sequence is CASSFSGGRTYEQYF. The CDR3 nucleotides are TGTGCCAGCAGTTTCAGCGGGGGACGAACCTACGAGCAGTACTTC.